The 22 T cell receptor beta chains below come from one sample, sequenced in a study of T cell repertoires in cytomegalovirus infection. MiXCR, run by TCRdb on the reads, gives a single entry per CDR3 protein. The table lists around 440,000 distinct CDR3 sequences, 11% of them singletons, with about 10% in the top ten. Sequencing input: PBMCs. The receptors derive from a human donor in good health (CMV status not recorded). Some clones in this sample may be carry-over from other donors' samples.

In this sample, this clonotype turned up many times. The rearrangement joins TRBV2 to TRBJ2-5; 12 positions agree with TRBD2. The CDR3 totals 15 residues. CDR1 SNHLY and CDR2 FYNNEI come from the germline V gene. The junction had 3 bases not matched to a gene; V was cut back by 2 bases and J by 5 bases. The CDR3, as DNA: TGTGCCAGCAGTGAAACTAGCGGGAGGAGGGAGACCCAGTACTTC. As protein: CASSETSGRRETQYF.

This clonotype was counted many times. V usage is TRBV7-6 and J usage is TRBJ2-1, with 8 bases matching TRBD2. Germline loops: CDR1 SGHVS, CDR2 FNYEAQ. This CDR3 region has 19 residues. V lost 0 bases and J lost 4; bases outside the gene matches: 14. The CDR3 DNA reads TGTGCCAGCAGCTTAGCTAGCGGGGTTGACTATGAAGGATACAATGAGCAGTTCTTC. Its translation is CASSLASGVDYEGYNEQFF.

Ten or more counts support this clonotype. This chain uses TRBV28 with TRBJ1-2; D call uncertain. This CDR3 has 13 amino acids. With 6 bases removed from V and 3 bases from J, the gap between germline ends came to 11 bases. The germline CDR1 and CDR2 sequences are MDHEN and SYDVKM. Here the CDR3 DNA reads TGTGCCAGCAGCCCGACTAAAGACTATGGCTACACCTTC. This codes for CASSPTKDYGYTF.

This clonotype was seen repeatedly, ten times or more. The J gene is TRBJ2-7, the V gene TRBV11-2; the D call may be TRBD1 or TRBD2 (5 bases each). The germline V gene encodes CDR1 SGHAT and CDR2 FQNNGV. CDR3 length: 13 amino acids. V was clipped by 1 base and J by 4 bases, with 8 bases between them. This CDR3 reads CASSLVEGYEQYF. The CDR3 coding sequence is TGTGCCAGCAGCTTAGTCGAGGGGTACGAGCAGTACTTC. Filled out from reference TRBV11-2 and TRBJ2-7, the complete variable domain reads EAGVAQSPRYKIIEKRQSVAFWCNPISGHATLYWYQQILGQGPKLLIQFQNNGVVDDSQLPKDRFSAERLKGVDSTLKIQPAKLEDSAVYLCASSLVEGYEQYFGPGTRLTVT.

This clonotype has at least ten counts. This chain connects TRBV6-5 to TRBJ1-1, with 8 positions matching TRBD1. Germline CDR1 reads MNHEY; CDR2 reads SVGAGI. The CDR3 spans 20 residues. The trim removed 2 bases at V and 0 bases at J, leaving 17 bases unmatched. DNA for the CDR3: TGTGCCAGCAGTTACGGGGCAGGGGGCGCAATGGGGTCCATGAACACTGAAGCTTTCTTT. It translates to CASSYGAGGAMGSMNTEAFF.

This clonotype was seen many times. For the CDR3, the DNA is TGTGCCAGCAGTTACGTGGGACAGCCGTATGGCTACACCTTC. Translating it yields CASSYVGQPYGYTF. The chain links TRBV6-5 to TRBJ1-2, with TRBD1 matching over 7 bases. CDR1 is MNHEY and CDR2 is SVGAGI in the germline V gene. The CDR3 spans 14 residues. With V trimmed by 2 bases and J by 5 bases, 5 bases remained unmatched.

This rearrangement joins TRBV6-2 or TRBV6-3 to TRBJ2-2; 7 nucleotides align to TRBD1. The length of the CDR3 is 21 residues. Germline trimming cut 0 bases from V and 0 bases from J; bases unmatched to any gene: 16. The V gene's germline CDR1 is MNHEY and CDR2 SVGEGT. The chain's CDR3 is CASSYSGGWTGRTSNTGELFF. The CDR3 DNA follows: TGTGCCAGCAGTTACTCGGGTGGGTGGACAGGCCGTACTTCGAACACCGGGGAGCTGTTTTTT.

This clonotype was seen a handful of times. CDR3 in amino acids: CASSIQGRGGELFF. The CDR3 DNA is TGTGCCAGCAGCATACAGGGTCGGGGCGGGGAGCTGTTTTTT. The rearrangement uses TRBV5-6 and TRBJ2-2; the D gene is possibly TRBD1 (6 bases). The CDR3 is made up of 14 amino acids. Per germline, CDR1 SGHDT and CDR2 YYEEEE. Trimming took off 4 bases at V and 7 bases at J, with 14 bases between the two ends.

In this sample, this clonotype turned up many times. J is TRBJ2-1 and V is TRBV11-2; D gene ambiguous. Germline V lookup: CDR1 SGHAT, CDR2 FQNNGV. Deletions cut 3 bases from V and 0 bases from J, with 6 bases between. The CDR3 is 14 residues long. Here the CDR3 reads CASSFLSSYNEQFF. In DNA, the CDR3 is TGTGCCAGCAGCTTTCTAAGCTCCTACAATGAGCAGTTCTTC.

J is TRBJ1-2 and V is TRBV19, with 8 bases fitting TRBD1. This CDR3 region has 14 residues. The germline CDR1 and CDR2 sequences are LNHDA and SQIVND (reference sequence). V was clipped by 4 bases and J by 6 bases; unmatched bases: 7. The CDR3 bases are TGTGCCAGTAGTAAGGCAGGGGGCGCAGATGGCTACACCTTC. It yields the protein CASSKAGGADGYTF.

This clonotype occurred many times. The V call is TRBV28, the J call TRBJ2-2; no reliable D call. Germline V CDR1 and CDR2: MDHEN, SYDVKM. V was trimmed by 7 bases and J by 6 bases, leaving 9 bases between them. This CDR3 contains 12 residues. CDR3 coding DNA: TGTGCCAGCAAAGAACGGGCCGGGGAGCTGTTTTTT. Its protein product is CASKERAGELFF.

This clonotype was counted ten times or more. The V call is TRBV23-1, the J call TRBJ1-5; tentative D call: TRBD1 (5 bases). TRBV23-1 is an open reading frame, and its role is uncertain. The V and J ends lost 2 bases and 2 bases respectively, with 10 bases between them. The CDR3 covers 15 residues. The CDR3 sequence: CASSQTDSGNQPQHF. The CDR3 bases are TGCGCCAGCAGTCAAACTGACAGCGGCAATCAGCCCCAGCATTTT.

The CDR3 DNA reads TGTGCCAGCAGCCAAGATAGCAGGATCCCAGAGCAGTTCTTC. Translation gives CASSQDSRIPEQFF. The chain is built from TRBV4-2 and TRBJ2-1; D is undetermined. The germline CDR1 and CDR2 sequences are LGHNA and YNFKEQ. This CDR3 has 14 amino acids. The V gene lost 0 bases and the J gene lost 10 bases, with 13 bases spanning the gap.

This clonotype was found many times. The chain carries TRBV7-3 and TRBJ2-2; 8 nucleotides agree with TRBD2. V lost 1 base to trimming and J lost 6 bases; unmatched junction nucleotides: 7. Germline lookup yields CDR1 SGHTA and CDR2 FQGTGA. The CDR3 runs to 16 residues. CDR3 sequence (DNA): TGTGCCAGCAGCTTAAATAGCGGGGCCAAGGCCGGGGAGCTGTTTTTT. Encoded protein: CASSLNSGAKAGELFF.

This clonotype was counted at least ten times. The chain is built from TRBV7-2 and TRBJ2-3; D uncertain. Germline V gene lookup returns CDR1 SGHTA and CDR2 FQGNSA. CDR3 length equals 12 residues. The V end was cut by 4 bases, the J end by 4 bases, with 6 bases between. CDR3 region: CASSSPADTQYF. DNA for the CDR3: TGTGCCAGCAGCTCCCCGGCAGATACGCAGTATTTT.

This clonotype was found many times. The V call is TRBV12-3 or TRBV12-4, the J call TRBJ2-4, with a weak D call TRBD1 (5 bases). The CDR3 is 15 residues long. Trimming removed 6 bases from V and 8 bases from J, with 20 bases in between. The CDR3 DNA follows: TGTGCCAGCAGCCCCTCAGGGATGGATAGGGACATTCAGTACTTC. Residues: CASSPSGMDRDIQYF.

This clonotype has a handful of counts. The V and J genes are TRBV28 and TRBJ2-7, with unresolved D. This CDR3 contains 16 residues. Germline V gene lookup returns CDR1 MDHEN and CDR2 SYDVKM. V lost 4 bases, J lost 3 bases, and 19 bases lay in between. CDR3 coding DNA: TGTGCCAGCAGTTCCAGGACGGGTCTCGACTTCTACGAGCAGTACTTC. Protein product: CASSSRTGLDFYEQYF.

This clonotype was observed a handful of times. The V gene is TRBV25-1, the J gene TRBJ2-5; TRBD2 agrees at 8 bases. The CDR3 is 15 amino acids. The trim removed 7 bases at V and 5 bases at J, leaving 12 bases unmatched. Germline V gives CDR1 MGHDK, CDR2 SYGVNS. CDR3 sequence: CASTEGGGGRETQYF. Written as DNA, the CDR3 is TGTGCCAGCACCGAGGGCGGCGGGGGGAGGGAGACCCAGTACTTC.

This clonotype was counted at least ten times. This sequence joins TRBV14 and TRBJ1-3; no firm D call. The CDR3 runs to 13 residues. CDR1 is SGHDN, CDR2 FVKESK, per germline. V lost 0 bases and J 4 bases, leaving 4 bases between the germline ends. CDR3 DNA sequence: TGTGCCAGCAGCCAAGATCGAGGAAACACCATATATTTT. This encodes CASSQDRGNTIYF. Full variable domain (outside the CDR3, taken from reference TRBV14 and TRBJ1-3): EAGVTQFPSHSVIEKGQTVTLRCDPISGHDNLYWYRRVMGKEIKFLLHFVKESKQDESGMPNNRFLAERTGGTYSTLKVQPAELEDSGVYFCASSQDRGNTIYFGEGSWLTVV.

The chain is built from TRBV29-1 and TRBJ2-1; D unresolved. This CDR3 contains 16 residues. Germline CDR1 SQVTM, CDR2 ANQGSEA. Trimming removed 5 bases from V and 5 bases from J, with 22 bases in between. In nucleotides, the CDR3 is TGCAGCGTTTCTGACTGGCGTAGATGGCCAAACAATGAGCAGTTCTTC. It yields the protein CSVSDWRRWPNNEQFF.

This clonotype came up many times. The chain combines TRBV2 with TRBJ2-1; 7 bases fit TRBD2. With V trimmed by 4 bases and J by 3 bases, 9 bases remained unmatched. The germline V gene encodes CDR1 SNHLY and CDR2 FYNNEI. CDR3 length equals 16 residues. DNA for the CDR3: TGTGCCAGCAGTGGAGCCGGGACTAAGGGCTACAATGAGCAGTTCTTC. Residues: CASSGAGTKGYNEQFF.

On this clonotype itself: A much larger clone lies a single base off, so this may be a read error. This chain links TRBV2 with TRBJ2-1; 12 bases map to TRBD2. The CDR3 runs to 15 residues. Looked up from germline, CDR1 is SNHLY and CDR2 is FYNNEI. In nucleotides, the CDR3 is TGTGCCACATCAAGACTAGCGGGGGCATACAAAGAGCAGTTCTTC. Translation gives CATSRLAGAYKEQFF.